This TCR beta chain was profiled in a study of blood T cell repertoires in COVID-19. Study information: The analysed material was cDNA or gDNA that came from T cells, B-cell-depleted T cells, or PBMCs.

Original data processing: Reference gene primers were amplified, and this amplification served to estimate nucleated cell counts. Assay used: immunoSEQ multiplex PCR; TCRdb lists only in-frame clones, some missing. The D gene and trimming were derived from the DNA, and the V and J assignments and clone size from that table. The data show 60,000 to 85,000 clones, almost 90% seen once. In this sample, this clone turned up once. The junction shows a germline mismatch at one end, possibly a read error. Germline V gene lookup returns CDR1 KGHSH and CDR2 LQKENI. The CDR3 is 14 amino acids. The V call is TRBV18, the J call TRBJ1-4, with 9 bases lining up with TRBD1. Input material: peripheral blood. The receptor was derived from a woman older than 75 with active or convalescent COVID-19. The CDR3 is CASSPQGAYEKLFF. The CDR3 nucleotides are TGTGCCAGCTCCCCACAGGGGGCCTATGAAAAACTGTTTTTT.